These 13 T cell receptor beta chains came from one sample sequenced in a study of PD-1 blockade in classical Hodgkin lymphoma. Patients all relapsed after autologous stem cell transplantation, and there was variation in brentuximab vedotin exposure. Clones were read by immunoSEQ multiplex PCR, and TCRdb kept only the in-frame ones, dropping some. The top ten clones hold over 20% of a sample with about 21,000 clones, under 80% of them seen once. The sample here was peripheral blood mononuclear cells (PBMCs), taken at baseline. These receptors were obtained from a human donor with classical Hodgkin lymphoma.

V is TRBV4-2 and J is TRBJ2-1; 13 bases match TRBD2. The CDR3 is 15 amino acids. After removal of 4 bases from V and 7 bases from J, the junction contained 4 bases not matched to a gene. Germline V gene lookup returns CDR1 LGHNA and CDR2 YNFKEQ. The CDR3 DNA reads as TGTGCCAGCAGCCTAGGACTAGCGGGAGCGAATGAGCAGTTCTTC. Translation: CASSLGLAGANEQFF.

This clone was recorded only once. The rearrangement links TRBV4-1 to TRBJ2-7, with 9 bases aligning to TRBD2. The CDR3 has 15 residues. Germline values: CDR1 MGHRA, CDR2 YSYEKL. The V segment lost 5 bases and the J segment 2 bases; nucleotides outside the gene matches: 7. The CDR3: CASSYSTSGTYEQYF. In DNA, the CDR3 is TGCGCCAGCAGCTACTCGACTAGCGGAACCTACGAGCAGTACTTC.

This clone is labeled medium-sized. The gene calls are TRBV30 and TRBJ2-3; D unclear. V was pared by 4 bases and J by 2 bases, with 10 bases between. This CDR3 has 13 residues. Germline assignment: CDR1 GTSNPN and CDR2 SVGIG (reference sequence). The DNA of the CDR3 is TGTGCCTGGAATGGAGTTCACACAGATACGCAGTATTTT. Its protein is CAWNGVHTDTQYF. The complete variable domain, with remaining parts taken from reference TRBV30 and TRBJ2-3, reads SQTIHQWPATLVQPVGSPLSLECTVEGTSNPNLYWYRQAAGRGLQLLFYSVGIGQISSEVPQNLSASRPQDRQFILSSKKLLLSDSGFYLCAWNGVHTDTQYFGPGTRLTVL.

This rearrangement joins TRBV6-4 to TRBJ2-2, with TRBD2 matching over 12 bases. V dropped 6 bases and J dropped 6; count of bases not matched to a gene: 5. This CDR3 comprises 15 residues. CDR1 and CDR2 from the germline V gene are MRHNA and SNTAGT. CDR3 region: CASSSTSGGSGELFF. The CDR3 DNA sequence: TGTGCCAGCAGCTCGACTAGCGGGGGATCCGGGGAGCTGTTTTTT.

This clone occurred a few times. J is TRBJ2-1 and V is TRBV12-5; maybe TRBD2 (6 bases). V shed 2 bases and J shed 6 bases, with 11 bases lying between them. The CDR3 is made up of 14 amino acids. Germline assignment: CDR1 LGHNT and CDR2 FRNRAP. The CDR3 DNA follows: TGTGCTAGTGGTTTGCCGCTGGGGGGCAATGAGCAGTTCTTC. Its protein is CASGLPLGGNEQFF.

The chain joins TRBV27 to TRBJ1-2; no reliable D call. Looked up from germline, CDR1 is MNHEY and CDR2 is SMNVEV (reference sequence). This CDR3 is 15 amino acids long. The V end lost 0 bases, the J end lost 8 bases, and 16 bases lay between the germline ends. The CDR3 spells CASSLSLSQKRGYTF. The CDR3 nucleotides read TGTGCCAGCAGTTTATCTCTTAGTCAGAAACGGGGCTACACCTTC.

The chain uses TRBV6-5 and TRBJ2-7; TRBD2 agrees at 7 bases. CDR1 and CDR2 from the germline V gene are MNHEY and SVGAGI. V shed 2 bases and J 7 bases; nucleotides not matched to a gene: 8. This CDR3 is 14 amino acids long. CDR3 DNA: TGTGCCAGCAGTTACCCGGGAGGTTGGGGGGAGCAGTACTTC. Residues: CASSYPGGWGEQYF.

The V call is TRBV11-3, the J call TRBJ2-5; D possibly corresponds to TRBD1 (6 bases). The CDR3 is 18 residues long. Trimming left V 4 bases short and J 3 bases short, with 24 bases between. The germline gives CDR1 SGHNT, CDR2 YENEEA. The CDR3 spells CASSSLPPGQQIKETQYF. In nucleotides, the CDR3 is TGTGCCAGCAGCTCCCTCCCCCCGGGACAACAGATTAAAGAGACCCAGTACTTC. The whole variable domain, remainder taken from reference TRBV11-3 and TRBJ2-5, is EAGVVQSPRYKIIEKKQPVAFWCNPISGHNTLYWYLQNLGQGPELLIRYENEEAVDDSQLPKDRFSAERLKGVDSTLKIQPAELGDSAVYLCASSSLPPGQQIKETQYFGPGTRLLVL.

The chain recombines TRBV5-4 with TRBJ2-7; TRBD2 is a possible D gene (5 bases). There are 15 residues in the CDR3. The V end was cut by 4 bases, the J end by 3 bases, with 17 bases between. Germline lookup yields CDR1 SGHNT and CDR2 YYREEE (reference sequence). DNA of the CDR3: TGTGCCAGCAGCATTGGAAGCGCCGAGGGCTACGAGCAGTACTTC. It codes for CASSIGSAEGYEQYF.

This clone was observed a single time. V gene TRBV16 combines with J gene TRBJ1-1; D remains ambiguous. Trimming removed 2 bases from V and 0 bases from J, with 7 bases in between. Germline V gene data show CDR1 as KGHSY and CDR2 as FQNENV. The CDR3 runs 14 residues. CDR3 amino acids: CASSQQTVNTEAFF. For the CDR3, the DNA is TGTGCCAGCAGCCAACAGACCGTGAACACTGAAGCTTTCTTT.

This chain uses TRBV5-1 with TRBJ2-1, with 7 bases lining up with TRBD1. This CDR3 contains 15 residues. V lost 0 bases, J lost 6 bases, and 6 bases stayed unmatched. Germline V CDR1 and CDR2: SGHRS, YFSETQ. CDR3 in amino acids: CASSLGQGEINEQFF. The CDR3 coding sequence is TGCGCCAGCAGCTTGGGACAGGGAGAGATCAATGAGCAGTTCTTC.

The chain has TRBV4-3 and TRBJ2-2; D is perhaps TRBD1 or TRBD2 (6 bases each). The ends were cut back, 0 bases at V and 4 bases at J, with 12 bases in the middle. This CDR3 has 16 amino acids. The V gene's germline CDR1 is LGHNA and CDR2 YSLEER. CDR3: CASSQDGGQGTGELFF. Here the CDR3 DNA reads TGCGCCAGCAGCCAAGATGGGGGGCAAGGCACCGGGGAGCTGTTTTTT.

This chain connects TRBV11-1 to TRBJ2-1; D is unresolved. Germline V lookup: CDR1 SGHAT, CDR2 FQDESV (reference sequence). Trimming stripped 3 bases from V and 6 bases from J, with 9 bases between. This CDR3 region has 13 residues. CDR3 residues: CASSFPPGNEQFF. CDR3 nucleotide sequence: TGTGCCAGCAGCTTCCCCCCGGGCAATGAGCAGTTCTTC.